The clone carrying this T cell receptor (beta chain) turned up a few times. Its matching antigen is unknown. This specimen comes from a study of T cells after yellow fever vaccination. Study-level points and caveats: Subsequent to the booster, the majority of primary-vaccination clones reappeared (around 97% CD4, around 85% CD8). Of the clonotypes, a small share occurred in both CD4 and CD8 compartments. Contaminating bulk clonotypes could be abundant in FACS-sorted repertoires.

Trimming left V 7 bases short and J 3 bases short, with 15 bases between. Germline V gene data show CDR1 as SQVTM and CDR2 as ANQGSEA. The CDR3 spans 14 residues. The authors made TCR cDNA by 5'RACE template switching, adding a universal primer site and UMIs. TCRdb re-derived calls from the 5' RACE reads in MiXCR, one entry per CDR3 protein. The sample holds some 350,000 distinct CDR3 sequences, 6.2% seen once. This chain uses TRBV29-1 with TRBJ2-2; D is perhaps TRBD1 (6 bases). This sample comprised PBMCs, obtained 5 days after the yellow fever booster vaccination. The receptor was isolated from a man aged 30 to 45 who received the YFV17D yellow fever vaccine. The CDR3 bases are TGCAGCGCAAATGGTCAGGGGTACACCGGGGAGCTGTTTTTT. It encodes CSANGQGYTGELFF.